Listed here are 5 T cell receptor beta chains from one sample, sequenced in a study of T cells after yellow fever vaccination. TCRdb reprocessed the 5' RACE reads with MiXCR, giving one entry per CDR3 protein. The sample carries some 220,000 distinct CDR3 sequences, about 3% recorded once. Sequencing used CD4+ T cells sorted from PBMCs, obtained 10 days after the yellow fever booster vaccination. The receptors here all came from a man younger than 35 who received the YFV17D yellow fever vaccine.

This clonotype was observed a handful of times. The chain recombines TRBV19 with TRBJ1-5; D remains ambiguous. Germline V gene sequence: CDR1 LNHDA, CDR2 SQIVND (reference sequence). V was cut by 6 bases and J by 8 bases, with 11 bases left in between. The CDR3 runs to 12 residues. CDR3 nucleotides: TGTGCCAGTAGGAGGGAGATGGAGCCCCAGCATTTT. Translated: CASRREMEPQHF.

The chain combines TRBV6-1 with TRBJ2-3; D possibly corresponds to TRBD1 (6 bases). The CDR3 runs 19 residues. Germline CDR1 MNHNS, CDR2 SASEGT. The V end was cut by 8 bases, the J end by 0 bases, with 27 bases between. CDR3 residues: CASATRGTLTRTSTDTQYF. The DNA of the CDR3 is TGTGCCAGCGCGACCAGGGGAACATTGACTCGTACTAGCACAGATACGCAGTATTTT.

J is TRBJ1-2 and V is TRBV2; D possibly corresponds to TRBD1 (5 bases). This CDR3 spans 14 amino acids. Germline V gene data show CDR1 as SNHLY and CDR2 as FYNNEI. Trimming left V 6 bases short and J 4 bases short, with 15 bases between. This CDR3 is CASRAPGALYGYTF. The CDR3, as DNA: TGTGCCAGCAGAGCGCCCGGGGCCCTCTATGGCTACACCTTC.

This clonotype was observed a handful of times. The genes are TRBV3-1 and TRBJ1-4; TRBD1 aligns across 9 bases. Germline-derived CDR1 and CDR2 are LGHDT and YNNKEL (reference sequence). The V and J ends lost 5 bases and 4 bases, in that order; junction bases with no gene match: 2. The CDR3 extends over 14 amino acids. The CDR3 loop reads CASSEDRGNEKLFF. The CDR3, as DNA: TGTGCCAGCAGCGAGGACAGGGGTAATGAAAAACTGTTTTTT.

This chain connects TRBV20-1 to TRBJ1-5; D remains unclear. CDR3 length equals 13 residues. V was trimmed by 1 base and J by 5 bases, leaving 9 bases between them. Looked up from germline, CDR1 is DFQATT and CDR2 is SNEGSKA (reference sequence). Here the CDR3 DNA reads TGCAGTGCTAGAGGCGGCCTTTATCAGCCCCAGCATTTT. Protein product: CSARGGLYQPQHF.